The 25 T cell receptor beta chains below all came from one sample that was sequenced in a study of blood T cell repertoires in COVID-19. Profiled with immunoSEQ multiplex PCR; TCRdb holds only in-frame clones, not every one. The data show 130,000 to 150,000 clones, approximately 87% seen once. Sample: peripheral blood. These receptors were collected from a woman in her thirties or forties with acute or convalescent COVID-19.

The V gene is TRBV29-1, the J gene TRBJ1-3; no firm D call. Deletions cut 7 bases from V and 2 bases from J, with 9 bases between. The CDR3 covers 12 residues. CDR1 and CDR2 from the germline V gene are SQVTM and ANQGSEA. The CDR3: CSATTTGNTIYF. The CDR3, as DNA: TGCAGCGCTACGACTACTGGAAACACCATATATTTT.

The genes are TRBV12-3 or TRBV12-4 and TRBJ1-2; a weak D match, TRBD1 (5 bases). The length of the CDR3 is 11 residues. V was shortened by 2 bases and J by 7 bases, with 5 bases between the two germline ends. The CDR3 DNA sequence: TGTGCCAGCAGTTTAAGGGGTGGCTACACCTTC. This codes for CASSLRGGYTF.

The chain employs TRBV7-2 and TRBJ2-7; D call uncertain. Trimming took 1 base from V and 3 from J, leaving 7 bases between them. Germline CDR1 SGHTA, CDR2 FQGNSA. This CDR3 comprises 13 residues. The CDR3 coding sequence is TGTGCCAGCAGCTTAGAGATCGGCTACGAGCAGTACTTC. Amino acids: CASSLEIGYEQYF.

In this sample, this clone turned up once. The chain couples TRBV7-2 to TRBJ1-5, with 7 bases that match TRBD1. Trimming at V came to 2 bases and at J to 11 bases, leaving 12 bases not matched to a gene. Germline V gene data show CDR1 as SGHTA and CDR2 as FQGNSA. The CDR3 spans 15 residues. In DNA form, the CDR3 reads TGTGCCAGCAGCTTAAGCCGGGACAGTGCCGCGGCCCAGCATTTT. Encoded protein: CASSLSRDSAAAQHF.

This clone has more than one count but fewer than ten. The chain employs TRBV6-2 or TRBV6-3 and TRBJ1-2; weak D call: TRBD1 (6 bases). Between the trimmed V and J ends, which lost 6 bases and 2 bases, there was a span of 10 bases. The CDR3 is made up of 13 amino acids. Looked up from germline, CDR1 is MNHEY and CDR2 is SVGEGT. The CDR3 nucleotides are TGTGCCAGCAGCTTAACAGGGAACTATGGCTACACCTTC. Its protein product is CASSLTGNYGYTF.

The CDR3 DNA sequence: TGCGCCAGCAGCCAAGATTCGGCGGGAAACTCCTACAATGAGCAGTTCTTC. The encoded protein is CASSQDSAGNSYNEQFF. The chain has TRBV4-1 and TRBJ2-1; perhaps TRBD2 as D (6 bases). Trimming shortened V by 0 bases and J by 0 bases, and 12 bases separated the two germline ends. This CDR3 spans 17 amino acids. The germline V gene encodes CDR1 MGHRA and CDR2 YSYEKL.

This chain's CDR3 is CASSVSGSYNEQFF. The CDR3 nucleotides read TGTGCCAGCAGCGTTAGCGGCTCCTACAATGAGCAGTTCTTC. The chain has TRBV7-9 and TRBJ2-1, with a weak D call TRBD2 (6 bases). V was shortened by 5 bases and J by 0 bases, with 8 bases between the two germline ends. Germline CDR1 reads SEHNR; CDR2 reads FQNEAQ (reference sequence). The CDR3 contains 14 residues.

The gene calls are TRBV9 and TRBJ1-3; D is undetermined. The length of the CDR3 is 15 residues. The germline V gene has CDR1 SGDLS and CDR2 YYNGEE. The V end lost 4 bases, the J end lost 0 bases, and 11 bases lay between the germline ends. The CDR3 spells CASSPSGSSGNTIYF. CDR3 coding DNA: TGTGCCAGCAGCCCGAGTGGGAGCTCTGGAAACACCATATATTTT.

The rearrangement links TRBV12-5 to TRBJ1-2, with 8 bases lining up with TRBD1. CDR3 length: 14 amino acids. Germline V gives CDR1 LGHNT, CDR2 FRNRAP. V lost 6 bases and J lost 4; bases outside the gene matches: 7. This chain's CDR3 is CASGPEGTGYGYTF. The CDR3 nucleotides are TGTGCTAGTGGACCCGAGGGGACAGGCTATGGCTACACCTTC.

This chain uses TRBV7-9 with TRBJ1-2; a possible D gene is TRBD1 (5 bases). V was pared by 5 bases and J by 0 bases, with 22 bases between. The CDR3 is 18 residues long. From germline, CDR1 is SEHNR and CDR2 FQNEAQ (reference sequence). As DNA, the CDR3 is TGTGCCAGCAGCGCCCGGGACTTCGATTTTTTAGCTAACTATGGCTACACCTTC. Its protein product is CASSARDFDFLANYGYTF.

The chain links TRBV19 to TRBJ1-1; 7 bases align to TRBD1. This CDR3 has 19 amino acids. Germline CDR1 and CDR2: LNHDA and SQIVND (reference sequence). Losses at the gene ends were 3 bases for V and 1 base for J; bases not matched to a gene: 17. CDR3 loop: CASSIHLRVAGGRNTEAFF. In nucleotides, the CDR3 is TGTGCCAGTAGTATCCACCTCCGTGTGGCAGGGGGGCGGAACACTGAAGCTTTCTTT.

This chain links TRBV9 with TRBJ2-1; 7 bases match TRBD2. Trimming cost V 0 bases and J 8 bases; bases outside gene matches: 11. In germline, CDR1 is SGDLS, CDR2 YYNGEE. This CDR3 region has 16 residues. The CDR3 loop reads CASSVEGLVMTDEQFF. DNA of the CDR3: TGTGCCAGCAGCGTAGAAGGACTAGTTATGACGGATGAGCAGTTCTTC. Together with reference TRBV9 and TRBJ2-1, the CDR3 gives the full variable domain: DSGVTQTPKHLITATGQRVTLRCSPRSGDLSVYWYQQSLDQGLQFLIQYYNGEERAKGNILERFSAQQFPDLHSELNLSSLELGDSALYFCASSVEGLVMTDEQFFGPGTRLTVL.

As to this clone: The same CDR3 can be traced to other DNA sequences in this sample. This chain connects TRBV12-3 or TRBV12-4 to TRBJ1-1, with TRBD1 matching 8 bases. Unmatched junction bases numbered 2, after V lost 6 bases and J lost 5 bases. The CDR3 consists of 12 residues. In DNA form, the CDR3 reads TGTGCCAGCAGACAGGGGGGGACTGAAGCTTTCTTT. Translating gives CASRQGGTEAFF.

V gene TRBV10-3 combines with J gene TRBJ1-6, with TRBD1 matching 10 bases. After removal of 10 bases from V and 8 bases from J, the junction contained 17 bases not matched to a gene. CDR1 is ENHRY, CDR2 SYGVKD, per germline. The CDR3 is 17 amino acids. The CDR3 sequence is CATQSTGGSWGDSPLHF. The DNA of the CDR3 is TGTGCCACCCAATCGACAGGGGGCTCCTGGGGGGATTCACCCCTCCACTTT.

The chain links TRBV27 to TRBJ2-3; TRBD1 matches at 8 bases. From germline, CDR1 is MNHEY and CDR2 SMNVEV (reference sequence). The CDR3 runs to 15 residues. V was clipped by 6 bases and J by 5 bases; unmatched bases: 10. The CDR3 nucleotides read TGTGCCAGCAGCCACCAGGGGGCTCGGATAGATACGCAGTATTTT. Translated: CASSHQGARIDTQYF.

V gene TRBV5-5 combines with J gene TRBJ2-1; tentative D call: TRBD2 (5 bases). CDR1 and CDR2 (germline): SGHKS, YYEKEE (reference sequence). Deletions cut 2 bases from V and 7 bases from J, with 7 bases between. CDR3 length: 12 residues. This CDR3 reads CASSFWENEQFF. In nucleotides, the CDR3 is TGTGCCAGCAGCTTTTGGGAGAATGAGCAGTTCTTC. Complete variable domain (other parts from reference TRBV5-5 and TRBJ2-1): DAGVTQSPTHLIKTRGQQVTLRCSPISGHKSVSWYQQVLGQGPQFIFQYYEKEERGRGNFPDRFSARQFPNYSSELNVNALLLGDSALYLCASSFWENEQFFGPGTRLTVL.

The chain uses TRBV5-5 and TRBJ1-4; 10 positions match TRBD1. This CDR3 has 15 residues. J lost 10 bases, V lost 3 bases, and 9 bases had no gene match. Germline V CDR1 and CDR2: SGHKS, YYEKEE (reference sequence). Here the CDR3 reads CASSSIDGQGGKLFF. The CDR3 region has the DNA TGTGCCAGCAGCTCCATTGACGGACAGGGGGGAAAACTGTTTTTT.

J is TRBJ1-2 and V is TRBV3-1 (or the pseudogene TRBV3-2); D not resolved. The CDR3 has 12 residues. Per the germline V gene, CDR1 is LGHDT and CDR2 is YNNKEL (reference sequence). V was cut by 0 bases and J by 8 bases, with 7 bases left in between. The chain's CDR3 is CASSQDRWGYTF. CDR3 nucleotide sequence: TGTGCCAGCAGCCAAGACCGGTGGGGCTACACCTTC.

The chain joins TRBV7-8 to TRBJ2-2; 11 bases fit TRBD1. This CDR3 has 16 residues. The germline V gene encodes CDR1 SGHVS and CDR2 FQNEAQ. The V and J ends lost 7 bases and 4 bases, in that order; junction bases with no gene match: 8. The CDR3 sequence is CASNLRTGGGTGELFF. CDR3 DNA sequence: TGTGCCAGCAATTTACGGACAGGGGGCGGCACCGGGGAGCTGTTTTTT.

The chain recombines TRBV5-8 with TRBJ2-1; D ambiguous. Germline V lookup: CDR1 SGHTS, CDR2 YDEGEE. The CDR3 loop spans 16 amino acids. The V and J ends lost 4 bases and 5 bases respectively, with 19 bases between them. The CDR3 protein is CASSPYTRVTHNEQFF. CDR3 DNA: TGTGCCAGCAGCCCCTACACCCGGGTAACTCACAATGAGCAGTTCTTC.

The chain is built from TRBV7-8 and TRBJ2-1; 7 bases map to TRBD2. CDR3 length: 16 amino acids. Germline V gene sequence: CDR1 SGHVS, CDR2 FQNEAQ. J lost 7 bases, V lost 0 bases, and 9 bases had no gene match. The CDR3 loop is CASSLALGGARNEQFF. CDR3 DNA: TGTGCCAGCAGCTTAGCTCTGGGAGGGGCAAGGAATGAGCAGTTCTTC.

This chain joins TRBV27 and TRBJ1-2, with 8 bases lining up with TRBD1. The CDR3 totals 13 residues. Germline-derived CDR1 and CDR2 are MNHEY and SMNVEV (reference sequence). The V segment lost 3 bases and the J segment 7 bases; nucleotides outside the gene matches: 4. The CDR3 region has the DNA TGTGCCAGCAGTTTGGGACAGGCCGGTGGCTACACCTTC. Its protein product is CASSLGQAGGYTF.

This rearrangement joins TRBV28 to TRBJ1-3; D may be TRBD1 (6 bases). The germline V gene encodes CDR1 MDHEN and CDR2 SYDVKM. The V end was cut by 1 base, the J end by 6 bases, with 10 bases between. The CDR3 totals 14 residues. CDR3 amino acids: CASSLYRAENTIYF. Here the CDR3 DNA reads TGTGCCAGCAGTTTATACAGGGCCGAAAACACCATATATTTT.

The chain joins TRBV7-2 to TRBJ1-1; TRBD1 is a possible D gene (6 bases). V lost 5 bases and J 6 bases, leaving 19 bases between the germline ends. Germline values: CDR1 SGHTA, CDR2 FQGNSA. This CDR3 region has 15 residues. CDR3: CASSEDSRPDAEAFF. The CDR3 coding sequence is TGTGCCAGCAGCGAGGACAGTCGTCCCGATGCTGAAGCTTTCTTT.

This clone has more than one count but fewer than ten. This sample includes further DNA sequences coding for the same CDR3. This chain joins TRBV7-2 and TRBJ2-2; a weak D match, TRBD2 (6 bases). Germline CDR1 reads SGHTA; CDR2 reads FQGNSA. The V and J ends lost 3 bases and 0 bases respectively, with 8 bases between them. This CDR3 has 15 residues. CDR3 loop: CASSFSGANTGELFF. The DNA of the CDR3 is TGTGCCAGCAGCTTCTCGGGGGCGAACACCGGGGAGCTGTTTTTT.